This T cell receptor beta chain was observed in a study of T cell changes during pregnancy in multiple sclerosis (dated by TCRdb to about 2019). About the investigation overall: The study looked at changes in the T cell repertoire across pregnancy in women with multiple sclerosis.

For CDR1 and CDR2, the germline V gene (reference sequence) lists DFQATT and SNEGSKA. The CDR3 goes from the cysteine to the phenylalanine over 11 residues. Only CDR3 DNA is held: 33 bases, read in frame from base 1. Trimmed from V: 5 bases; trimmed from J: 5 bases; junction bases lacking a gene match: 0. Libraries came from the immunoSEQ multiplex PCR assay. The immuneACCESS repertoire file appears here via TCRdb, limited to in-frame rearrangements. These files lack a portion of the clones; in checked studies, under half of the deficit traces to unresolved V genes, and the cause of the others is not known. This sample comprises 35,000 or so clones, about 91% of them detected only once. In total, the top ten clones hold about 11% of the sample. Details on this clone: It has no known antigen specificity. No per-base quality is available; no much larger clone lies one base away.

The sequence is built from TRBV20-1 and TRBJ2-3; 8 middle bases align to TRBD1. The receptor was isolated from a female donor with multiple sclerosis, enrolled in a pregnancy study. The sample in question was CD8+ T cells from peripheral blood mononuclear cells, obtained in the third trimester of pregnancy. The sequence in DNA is TGCAGTGCTGACAGGGGAGATACGCAGTATTTT. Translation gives CSADRGDTQYF.